The 14 T cell receptor beta chains in this list originate from one sample, sequenced in a study of response to subunit inactivated influenza vaccine. TCRdb used MiXCR to reprocess the RT-PCR reads, holding one entry per CDR3 protein. The table includes about 500,000 distinct CDR3 sequences, more than 15% detected once. The material was CD4+ T cells sorted from PBMCs, obtained 23 months after vaccination. These receptors all come from a man aged 45 to 75 who received an inactivated influenza vaccine.

The genes are TRBV20-1 and TRBJ2-7; 8 bases are shared with TRBD1. This CDR3 region has 15 residues. CDR1 DFQATT and CDR2 SNEGSKA come from the germline V gene (reference sequence). Losses at the gene ends were 0 bases for V and 2 bases for J; bases not matched to a gene: 6. CDR3 sequence: CSARERGQAAYEQYF. The CDR3 coding sequence is TGCAGTGCTAGAGAGAGGGGACAGGCAGCCTACGAGCAGTACTTC.

The chain employs TRBV20-1 and TRBJ2-3; D may match TRBD1 or TRBD2 (5 bases each). Trimming stripped 6 bases from V and 3 bases from J, with 13 bases between. Germline loops: CDR1 DFQATT, CDR2 SNEGSKA (reference sequence). The CDR3 loop spans 13 amino acids. CDR3 DNA sequence: TGCAGTGCCCCGCAGGGAGCGACAGATACGCAGTATTTT. This gives the protein CSAPQGATDTQYF.

CDR3 protein: CASSPDQGKNIQYF. The CDR3 nucleotides read TGTGCCAGCAGTCCCGACCAGGGGAAAAACATTCAGTACTTC. This chain links TRBV28 with TRBJ2-4, with D maybe TRBD1 (6 bases). CDR1 is MDHEN and CDR2 is SYDVKM in the germline V gene. The CDR3 contains 14 residues. Trimming pared 5 bases from V and 4 bases from J, leaving 12 bases between.

This clonotype occurred a few times. The V and J genes are TRBV4-3 and TRBJ1-1, with a weak D call TRBD1 (5 bases). Germline CDR1 and CDR2: LGHNA and YSLEER. CDR3 length: 14 residues. Between the trimmed V and J ends, which lost 0 bases and 7 bases, there was a span of 12 bases. The CDR3 region is CASSQEAGLNEAFF. The CDR3 nucleotides are TGCGCCAGCAGCCAAGAGGCAGGGCTCAATGAAGCTTTCTTT.

This chain joins TRBV7-9 and TRBJ1-4, with a possible D match to TRBD1 (5 bases). Germline CDR1 SEHNR, CDR2 FQNEAQ (reference sequence). V was shortened by 5 bases and J by 8 bases, with 18 bases between the two germline ends. The CDR3 sequence is 15 residues long. The CDR3 loop is CASSVEAGRTEKLFF. CDR3 nucleotide sequence: TGTGCCAGCAGCGTAGAGGCAGGGCGGACGGAAAAACTGTTTTTT.

There are many counts of this clonotype. The CDR3 coding sequence is TGCAGCGCTGGACCGCGAGAGACCCAGTACTTC. Translated: CSAGPRETQYF. The chain links TRBV29-1 to TRBJ2-5; D uncertain. The V end was cut by 7 bases, the J end by 4 bases, with 10 bases between. Germline CDR1 is SQVTM and CDR2 is ANQGSEA. This CDR3 has 11 residues.

The chain joins TRBV20-1 to TRBJ2-4, with 11 bases lining up with TRBD2. Germline CDR1 reads DFQATT; CDR2 reads SNEGSKA (reference sequence). There are 15 residues in the CDR3. Trimming cost V 1 base and J 6 bases; bases outside gene matches: 5. The CDR3 bases are TGCAGTGCTAGAGGACTAGCGGGAAGGGGAAACATTCAGTACTTC. The encoded protein is CSARGLAGRGNIQYF.

The chain uses TRBV15 and TRBJ2-1; 11 bases fit TRBD2. The V gene's germline CDR1 is LNHNV and CDR2 YYDKDF (reference sequence). Trimming took 0 bases from V and 9 from J; bases not matched to a gene: 19. This CDR3 is built from 20 residues. The CDR3, as DNA: TGTGCCACCAGCAGAGAATCCTGGCGACTACTAGCGGGAGAGGCTGTTGAGCAGTTCTTC. This codes for CATSRESWRLLAGEAVEQFF. Complete variable domain (other parts from reference TRBV15 and TRBJ2-1): DAMVIQNPRYQVTQFGKPVTLSCSQTLNHNVMYWYQQKSSQAPKLLFHYYDKDFNNEADTPDNFQSRRPNTSFCFLDIRSPGLGDTAMYLCATSRESWRLLAGEAVEQFFGPGTRLTVL.

A word on this clonotype: A read error may be the cause here, since a much bigger clone is one base away. This chain connects TRBV10-2 to TRBJ1-1; D is uncertain. The germline gives CDR1 WSHSY, CDR2 SAAADI. The CDR3 length is 13 residues. For the CDR3, the DNA is TGCGCCAGCAGTGTCAAGAGAAACACTAAAGCTTTCTTT. Residues: CASSVKRNTKAFF.

This sequence joins TRBV20-1 and TRBJ1-3; the D gene is possibly TRBD1 (5 bases). Germline CDR1 is DFQATT and CDR2 is SNEGSKA (reference sequence). Trimming took 0 bases from V and 4 from J, leaving 13 bases between them. CDR3 length equals 15 residues. The CDR3: CSARDGGARGNTIYF. The CDR3 region has the DNA TGCAGTGCTAGAGATGGTGGGGCCCGGGGAAACACCATATATTTT.

This clonotype was observed a few times. The genes are TRBV4-3 and TRBJ1-1; D is uncertain. Trimming removed 1 base at V and 2 bases at J, with 17 bases between. The CDR3 runs 17 residues. Germline CDR1 is LGHNA and CDR2 is YSLEER. The DNA of the CDR3 is TGCGCCAGCAGCCAAGTGGGCAGGCTCAGAGGAAACACTGAAGCTTTCTTT. It is translated as CASSQVGRLRGNTEAFF.

A remark on this clonotype: This clone may be a read error of a much larger clone one base away. The chain is built from TRBV2 and TRBJ2-7; 9 positions agree with TRBD2. V was clipped by 5 bases and J by 2 bases; unmatched bases: 1. The CDR3 contains 13 residues. Germline CDR1 SNHLY, CDR2 FYNNEI. CDR3 residues: CASSRLAAYEQYF. CDR3 DNA sequence: TGTGCCAGCAGTCGACTAGCGGCCTACGAGCAGTACTTC.

V is TRBV7-9 and J is TRBJ2-1; 8 bases map to TRBD2. V dropped 3 bases and J dropped 7; count of bases not matched to a gene: 5. CDR3 length: 14 amino acids. Germline loops: CDR1 SEHNR, CDR2 FQNEAQ (reference sequence). This chain's CDR3 is CASSFSGVGNEQFF. Here the CDR3 DNA reads TGTGCCAGCAGCTTTAGCGGGGTCGGGAATGAGCAGTTCTTC. Filled out from reference TRBV7-9 and TRBJ2-1, the complete variable domain reads DTGVSQNPRHKITKRGQNVTFRCDPISEHNRLYWYRQTLGQGPEFLTYFQNEAQLEKSRLLSDRFSAERPKGSFSTLEIQRTEQGDSAMYLCASSFSGVGNEQFFGPGTRLTVL.

This sequence joins TRBV2 and TRBJ2-2; possibly TRBD2 for D (6 bases). V lost 6 bases to trimming and J lost 2 bases, with 16 bases between them. Germline CDR1 reads SNHLY; CDR2 reads FYNNEI. This CDR3 has 16 amino acids. Here the CDR3 DNA reads TGTGCCAGCAGGGCCGGTTCTAGCGCAAACACCGGGGAGCTGTTTTTT. It codes for CASRAGSSANTGELFF.